This T cell receptor (beta chain) was identified in a study of blood T cell repertoires in COVID-19. Original analysis: Estimated nucleated cell counts came from reference gene primer amplification. Using immunoSEQ multiplex PCR, the repertoire was profiled, and TCRdb retains in-frame clones only, with some absent. The V and J calls and clone size are taken from that table; D and trimming were inferred from the DNA. The table has 200,000 to 250,000 clones, around four fifths seen once; the top ten hold about 4%. This clone was detected a few times. The CDR3 runs 15 residues. Deletions cut 6 bases from V and 2 bases from J, with 14 bases between. CDR1 is MDHEN and CDR2 is SYDVKM in the germline V gene.

The receptor was isolated from a woman aged 35 to 49 with active or convalescent COVID-19. The sequenced sample was peripheral blood. The chain uses TRBV28 and TRBJ1-5, with D possibly being TRBD1 (6 bases). The CDR3 bases are TGTGCCAGCAGCCCACAGGGAGGGGGCAATCAGCCCCAGCATTTT. It yields the protein CASSPQGGGNQPQHF.